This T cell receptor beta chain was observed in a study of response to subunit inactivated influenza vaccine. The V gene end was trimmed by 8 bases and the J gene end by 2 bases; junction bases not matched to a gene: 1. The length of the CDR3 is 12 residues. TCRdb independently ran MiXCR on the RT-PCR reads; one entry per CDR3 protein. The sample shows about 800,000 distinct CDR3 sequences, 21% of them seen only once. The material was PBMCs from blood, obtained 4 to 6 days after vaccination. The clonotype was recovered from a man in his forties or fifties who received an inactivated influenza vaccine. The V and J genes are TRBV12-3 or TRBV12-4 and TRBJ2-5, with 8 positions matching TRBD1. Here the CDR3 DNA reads TGTGCCAGCGGGGACAGGCAAGAGACCCAGTACTTC. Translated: CASGDRQETQYF.